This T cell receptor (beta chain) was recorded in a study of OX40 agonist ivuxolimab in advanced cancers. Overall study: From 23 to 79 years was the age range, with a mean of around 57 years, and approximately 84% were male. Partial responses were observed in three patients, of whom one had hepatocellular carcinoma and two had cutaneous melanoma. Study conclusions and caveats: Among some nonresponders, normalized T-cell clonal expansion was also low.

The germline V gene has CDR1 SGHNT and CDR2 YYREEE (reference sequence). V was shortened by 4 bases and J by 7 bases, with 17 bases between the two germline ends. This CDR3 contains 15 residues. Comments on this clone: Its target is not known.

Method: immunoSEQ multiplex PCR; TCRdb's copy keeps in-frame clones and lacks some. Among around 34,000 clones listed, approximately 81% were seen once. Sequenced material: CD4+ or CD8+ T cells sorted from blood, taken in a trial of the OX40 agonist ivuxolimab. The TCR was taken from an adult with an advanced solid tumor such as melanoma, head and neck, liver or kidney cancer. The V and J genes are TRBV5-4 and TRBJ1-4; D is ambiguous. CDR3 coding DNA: TGTGCCAGCAGCCCAGCGGGAGTCCTGGGTGAAAAACTGTTTTTT. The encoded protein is CASSPAGVLGEKLFF. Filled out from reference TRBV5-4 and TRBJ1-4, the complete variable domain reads ETGVTQSPTHLIKTRGQQVTLRCSSQSGHNTVSWYQQALGQGPQFIFQYYREEENGRGNFPPRFSGLQFPNYSSELNVNALELDDSALYLCASSPAGVLGEKLFFGSGTQLSVL.